This T cell receptor beta chain was recorded in a study of blood T cell repertoires in COVID-19. This CDR3 has 14 amino acids. The ends were cut back, 5 bases at V and 1 base at J, with 8 bases in the middle. Germline lookup yields CDR1 SGHTA and CDR2 FQGNSA. TCRdb's copy holds only in-frame clones and misses some; the assay was immunoSEQ multiplex PCR. In the table there are 150,000 to 200,000 clones, about 84% of which are singletons. Sequences were obtained from PBMCs or T cells enriched from blood (not recorded which). V usage is TRBV7-2 and J usage is TRBJ2-2; D is undetermined. The TCR was taken from a man aged 35 to 55 who had recovered from COVID-19. The CDR3 bases are TGTGCCAGCAGCCAAAACGGGAACACCGGGGAGCTGTTTTTT. Residues: CASSQNGNTGELFF.